These T cell receptor beta chains were read from a single sample in a study of blood T cell repertoires in COVID-19. Data came from immunoSEQ multiplex PCR; TCRdb stores just in-frame clones and leaves some out. The table has 200,000 to 250,000 clones, less than 85% seen once. Specimen: peripheral blood. The receptors come from a woman of 80 years or more with COVID-19, enrolled during active disease. Each CDR3 is given with its conserved first and last residue. Each record gives: CDR3 DNA, CDR3 protein, clone size, D gene, J gene, V gene. D genes are given only for firm matches. A row's size may be missing; if present it is once, few, many or a size class.

DNA: TGTGCCAGCAGCCCCCAGGGTGGCGAGCAGTACTTC
CDR3: CASSPQGGEQYF
size: .
D: .
J: TRBJ2-7
V: TRBV3-1/TRBV3-2

DNA: TGTGCCACCAGCAGAGATAGGGGGCTCATGAACACTGAAGCTTTCTTT
CDR3: CATSRDRGLMNTEAFF
size: .
D: TRBD1
J: TRBJ1-1
V: TRBV15

DNA: TGTGCCAGCTCCCATGGGACTAGTAATGAGCAGTTCTTC
CDR3: CASSHGTSNEQFF
size: .
D: TRBD2
J: TRBJ2-1
V: TRBV18

DNA: TGTGCCAGTATGGGGGGGCGGTACTATGGCTACACCTTT
CDR3: CASMGGRYYGYTF
size: .
D: .
J: TRBJ1-2
V: TRBV19

DNA: TGTGCCAGCAGCTCTGGGGGGTACACTGAAGCTTTCTTT
CDR3: CASSSGGYTEAFF
size: .
D: .
J: TRBJ1-1
V: TRBV3-1/TRBV3-2

DNA: TGTGCCAGTAAGGACAGGGGTAATGAAAAACTGTTTTTT
CDR3: CASKDRGNEKLFF
size: .
D: TRBD1
J: TRBJ1-4
V: TRBV19

DNA: TGCGCCAGCAGCACGGGACAGGGGGCCGGCTATGGCTACACCTTC
CDR3: CASSTGQGAGYGYTF
size: .
D: TRBD1
J: TRBJ1-2
V: TRBV5-1

DNA: TGTGCCAGTAGCCCGACAGGGGGAAACTCCTACGAGCAGTACTTC
CDR3: CASSPTGGNSYEQYF
size: few
D: TRBD1
J: TRBJ2-7
V: TRBV19

DNA: TGTGCCAGCAGTCTCAACCCTCTAGCGGGAGGAGGTGAGCAGTACTTC
CDR3: CASSLNPLAGGGEQYF
size: .
D: TRBD2
J: TRBJ2-7
V: TRBV27

DNA: TGTGCCAGTAGCATTGGGCGAGGCTACACCTTC
CDR3: CASSIGRGYTF
size: .
D: .
J: TRBJ1-2
V: TRBV21-1

DNA: TGTGCCAGCAGTTTAGCCCGTCGTCCAGCTAATGAAAAACTGTTTTTT
CDR3: CASSLARRPANEKLFF
size: .
D: .
J: TRBJ1-4
V: TRBV6-5

DNA: TGCGCCAGCAGCCTGCGCGGCGGCGGGGACAATGAGCAGTTCTTC
CDR3: CASSLRGGGDNEQFF
size: .
D: .
J: TRBJ2-1
V: TRBV5-1

DNA: TGTGCCAGCAGCGTCGGACGGGAGAAGGGGCGGACGCAGTATTTT
CDR3: CASSVGREKGRTQYF
size: .
D: .
J: TRBJ2-3
V: TRBV9

DNA: TGCAGTGCTCGTGGGACTAGCGGGGGAGAGACCCAGTACTTC
CDR3: CSARGTSGGETQYF
size: .
D: TRBD2
J: TRBJ2-5
V: TRBV20-1

DNA: TGCGCCAGCAGCTCAAGCGGGGCCTACACAGATACGCAGTATTTT
CDR3: CASSSSGAYTDTQYF
size: few
D: TRBD2
J: TRBJ2-3
V: TRBV5-1

DNA: TGTGCCAACCCCACGCCAGGGAGGGACTATGGCTACACCTTC
CDR3: CANPTPGRDYGYTF
size: few
D: .
J: TRBJ1-2
V: TRBV6-5

DNA: TGCGCCAGCAGCCAACACAGGGGGGTGAACACTGAAGCTTTCTTT
CDR3: CASSQHRGVNTEAFF
size: .
D: TRBD1
J: TRBJ1-1
V: TRBV4-1

DNA: TGTGCCAGCAGGGGGGGACTCGCCTCCTACGAGCAGTACTTC
CDR3: CASRGGLASYEQYF
size: .
D: .
J: TRBJ2-7
V: TRBV28

DNA: TGCGCCAGCAGCTTAGGAGCCTCCCGCGGGAATTCACCCCTCCACTTT
CDR3: CASSLGASRGNSPLHF
size: .
D: .
J: TRBJ1-6
V: TRBV5-1

DNA: TGCGCCAGCAGCACTCCACAGGGAAACACCATATATTTT
CDR3: CASSTPQGNTIYF
size: .
D: .
J: TRBJ1-3
V: TRBV5-1

DNA: TGTGCCAGCAGATCGGGACTAGCGGACTACAATGAGCAGTTCTTC
CDR3: CASRSGLADYNEQFF
size: once
D: TRBD2
J: TRBJ2-1
V: TRBV13

DNA: TGTGCCAGCAGCCAATCTGGGGCCCGAAATGAAAAACTGTTTTTT
CDR3: CASSQSGARNEKLFF
size: .
D: .
J: TRBJ1-4
V: TRBV16